The 26 T cell receptor beta chains below come from one sample, sequenced in a study of shared clonotypes between healthy human individuals. Assay: immunoSEQ multiplex PCR; the TCRdb copy retains only in-frame clones and omits some. The sample lists millions of clones, around 93% occurring once. Naive CD8 cells lacked CD45RO and underwent positive selection for CCR7, leaving out terminally differentiated effector memory CD45RA+ cells. The sequenced material came from naive CD8+ T cells from PBMCs. These TCRs come from a man younger than 30 in good health. Some clones in this sample may be carry-over from other donors' samples.

This clone was detected only once. The rearrangement links TRBV25-1 to TRBJ1-2, with D maybe TRBD1 (5 bases). This CDR3 has 15 residues. Germline V gene data show CDR1 as MGHDK and CDR2 as SYGVNS. With 3 bases removed from V and 0 bases from J, the gap between germline ends came to 11 bases. The CDR3 bases are TGTGCCAGCAGTGATCGGGACCCATCTAACTATGGCTACACCTTC. Its translation is CASSDRDPSNYGYTF.

The rearrangement links TRBV11-2 to TRBJ2-2, with 9 bases lining up with TRBD2. Germline trimming cut 5 bases from V and 6 bases from J; bases unmatched to any gene: 10. The germline CDR1 and CDR2 sequences are SGHAT and FQNNGV. The CDR3 totals 16 residues. CDR3 in DNA: TGTGCCAGCAGCCCACGGGTAGCGGGAGTCCCCGGGGAGCTGTTTTTT. It is translated as CASSPRVAGVPGELFF. The variable domain in full, completed from reference TRBV11-2 and TRBJ2-2, reads EAGVAQSPRYKIIEKRQSVAFWCNPISGHATLYWYQQILGQGPKLLIQFQNNGVVDDSQLPKDRFSAERLKGVDSTLKIQPAKLEDSAVYLCASSPRVAGVPGELFFGEGSRLTVL.

This clone was observed once. This chain connects TRBV2 to TRBJ2-7; 8 nucleotides match TRBD2. The CDR3 has 14 residues. The V gene's germline CDR1 is SNHLY and CDR2 FYNNEI. V lost 6 bases, J lost 5 bases, and 9 bases stayed unmatched. CDR3 nucleotides: TGTGCCAGCAGAGTTGCGGGAGGAGCCCACGAGCAGTACTTC. As protein: CASRVAGGAHEQYF.

V usage is TRBV27 and J usage is TRBJ2-7; D may correspond to TRBD1 or TRBD2 (6 bases each). V lost 0 bases and J 6 bases, leaving 12 bases between the germline ends. The germline CDR1 and CDR2 sequences are MNHEY and SMNVEV (reference sequence). The CDR3 spans 14 residues. In nucleotides, the CDR3 is TGTGCCAGCAGTTTATCGAGGGGGGCGAGCGAGCAGTACTTC. It encodes CASSLSRGASEQYF.

Note on this clone: One end of the junction varies from germline; a read error may be responsible. The rearrangement joins TRBV5-5 to TRBJ2-7; D might be TRBD1 (6 bases). The CDR3 length is 16 residues. Germline-derived CDR1 and CDR2 are SGHKS and YYEKEE (reference sequence). CDR3 sequence reads: CASTLGAGPGIYEQYF. CDR3 DNA: TGTGCCAGCACCTTGGGGGCTGGCCCCGGAATCTACGAGCAGTACTTC.

V is TRBV29-1 and J is TRBJ1-1; 7 positions agree with TRBD1. Germline loops: CDR1 SQVTM, CDR2 ANQGSEA. The junction had 13 bases not matched to a gene; V was cut back by 4 bases and J by 8 bases. The CDR3 is 14 amino acids. CDR3 nucleotides: TGCAGCGTTGGGCACCCCCAGGGGGGGGAAGAAGCTTTCTTT. It is translated as CSVGHPQGGEEAFF.

This chain uses TRBV6-1 with TRBJ1-1; 7 bases are a match to TRBD1. Losses at the gene ends were 2 bases for V and 0 bases for J; bases not matched to a gene: 12. Germline V gene lookup returns CDR1 MNHNS and CDR2 SASEGT. This CDR3 contains 18 residues. The CDR3 DNA is TGTGCCAGCAGTGAATGGCGTACAGGGGCCTATTTGAACACTGAAGCTTTCTTT. Protein: CASSEWRTGAYLNTEAFF.

The rearrangement links TRBV27 to TRBJ2-3; D is uncertain. This CDR3 spans 13 amino acids. The ends were cut back, 11 bases at V and 0 bases at J, with 12 bases in the middle. CDR1 and CDR2 (germline): MNHEY, SMNVEV (reference sequence). The CDR3 coding sequence is TGTGCCTCCGCTCCCTCAAGCACAGATACGCAGTATTTT. Translated, it gives CASAPSSTDTQYF.

The chain joins TRBV15 to TRBJ2-4, with D perhaps given as TRBD1 or TRBD2 (6 bases each). The CDR3 totals 16 residues. V was pared by 1 base and J by 0 bases, with 10 bases between. Germline V gives CDR1 LNHNV, CDR2 YYDKDF (reference sequence). In DNA form, the CDR3 reads TGTGCCACCAGCAGAGGAGGGGGGATAGCCAAAAACATTCAGTACTTC. It translates to CATSRGGGIAKNIQYF.

The genes are TRBV11-2 and TRBJ2-7; D is undetermined. Germline values: CDR1 SGHAT, CDR2 FQNNGV. V lost 5 bases to trimming and J lost 4 bases, with 15 bases between them. CDR3 length equals 14 residues. The CDR3 sequence is CASSPSRADYEQYF. The CDR3, as DNA: TGTGCCAGCAGCCCCAGCCGGGCAGATTACGAGCAGTACTTC.

The chain employs TRBV28 and TRBJ2-1; weak D call: TRBD2 (6 bases). Germline V gene sequence: CDR1 MDHEN, CDR2 SYDVKM. CDR3 length: 17 residues. V dropped 1 base and J dropped 3 bases, with 16 bases sitting between them. The DNA for the CDR3 is TGTGCCAGCAGTTTATCCCTAAGACTAGACGACTACAATGAGCAGTTCTTC. Residues: CASSLSLRLDDYNEQFF.

The gene calls are TRBV4-1 and TRBJ1-5; D is perhaps TRBD1 (6 bases). V lost 1 base, J lost 0 bases, and 13 bases lay in between. Germline lookup yields CDR1 MGHRA and CDR2 YSYEKL. This CDR3 is built from 17 residues. The CDR3 region is CASSQVSGVYSNQPQHF. As DNA, the CDR3 is TGCGCCAGCAGCCAAGTGTCAGGGGTTTATAGCAATCAGCCCCAGCATTTT.

Points on this clone: The sample contains more than one DNA sequence encoding this CDR3. V usage is TRBV5-4 and J usage is TRBJ1-1; the D gene is possibly TRBD1 (5 bases). V lost 1 base and J 5 bases, leaving 12 bases between the germline ends. From germline, CDR1 is SGHNT and CDR2 YYREEE (reference sequence). There are 14 residues in the CDR3. The CDR3 spells CASSLSGARTEAFF. The CDR3 DNA reads TGTGCCAGCAGCTTGTCCGGGGCGCGGACTGAAGCTTTCTTT.

A word on this clone: Other DNA sequences of this sample code for an identical CDR3. This chain uses TRBV27 with TRBJ1-4; D not certain. Germline V lookup: CDR1 MNHEY, CDR2 SMNVEV (reference sequence). V was trimmed by 6 bases and J by 8 bases, leaving 16 bases between them. CDR3 length: 14 amino acids. The CDR3 DNA sequence: TGTGCCAGCAGCCTAGAAGGCGGACGAGAAAAACTGTTTTTT. This gives the protein CASSLEGGREKLFF.

A single count supports this clone. This chain uses TRBV19 with TRBJ2-1, with D unclear. Trimming shortened V by 2 bases and J by 7 bases, and 9 bases separated the two germline ends. The CDR3 loop spans 13 amino acids. Germline assignment: CDR1 LNHDA and CDR2 SQIVND (reference sequence). The CDR3 nucleotides read TGTGCCAGTAGTATAAGTCCCAGGAATGAGCAGTTCTTC. Translated, it gives CASSISPRNEQFF. Drawing the rest from reference TRBV19 and TRBJ2-1, the complete variable domain is DGGITQSPKYLFRKEGQNVTLSCEQNLNHDAMYWYRQDPGQGLRLIYYSQIVNDFQKGDIAEGYSVSREKKESFPLTVTSAQKNPTAFYLCASSISPRNEQFFGPGTRLTVL.

The chain recombines TRBV29-1 with TRBJ2-5; possibly TRBD2 for D (6 bases). Germline assignment: CDR1 SQVTM and CDR2 ANQGSEA. Trimming took 1 base from V and 3 from J, leaving 12 bases between them. This CDR3 spans 14 amino acids. CDR3: CSVEGGLFEETQYF. In DNA, the CDR3 is TGCAGCGTTGAAGGGGGACTTTTCGAAGAGACCCAGTACTTC.

This chain uses TRBV7-9 with TRBJ2-3; D is perhaps TRBD2 (6 bases). CDR3 length equals 15 residues. The ends were cut back, 4 bases at V and 5 bases at J, with 16 bases in the middle. From germline, CDR1 is SEHNR and CDR2 FQNEAQ (reference sequence). The CDR3 sequence: CASSWGLVGRDTQYF. Here the CDR3 DNA reads TGTGCCAGCAGCTGGGGACTCGTGGGGAGAGATACGCAGTATTTT.

The genes are TRBV5-1 and TRBJ2-3; tentative D call: TRBD2 (6 bases). Trimming pared 1 base from V and 2 bases from J, leaving 17 bases between. From germline, CDR1 is SGHRS and CDR2 YFSETQ. The CDR3 extends over 17 amino acids. CDR3 region: CASSLTGTHKLTDTQYF. The CDR3 DNA reads TGCGCCAGCAGCTTGACCGGGACTCACAAACTCACAGATACGCAGTATTTT.

The genes are TRBV5-8 and TRBJ2-3; perhaps D is TRBD1 or TRBD2 (5 bases each). V was clipped by 3 bases and J by 2 bases, with 10 bases between them. The CDR3 is made up of 14 amino acids. Germline lookup yields CDR1 SGHTS and CDR2 YDEGEE. CDR3 bases: TGTGCCAGCAGCTCCTGGGGGTCCACAGATACGCAGTATTTT. Protein: CASSSWGSTDTQYF. Together with reference TRBV5-8 and TRBJ2-3, the CDR3 gives the full variable domain: EAGVTQSPTHLIKTRGQQATLRCSPISGHTSVYWYQQALGLGLQFLLWYDEGEERNRGNFPPRFSGRQFPNYSSELNVNALELEDSALYLCASSSWGSTDTQYFGPGTRLTVL.

The count of this clone is one. This rearrangement joins TRBV14 to TRBJ1-1; possible D gene TRBD1, 6 bases. CDR1 is SGHDN and CDR2 is FVKESK in the germline V gene. The V gene lost 2 bases and the J gene lost 2 bases, with 9 bases spanning the gap. The CDR3 extends over 14 amino acids. The CDR3 sequence: CASSQWGLNTEAFF. Here the CDR3 DNA reads TGTGCCAGCAGCCAATGGGGGCTAAACACTGAAGCTTTCTTT. The full variable domain, completed using reference TRBV14 and TRBJ1-1, is EAGVTQFPSHSVIEKGQTVTLRCDPISGHDNLYWYRRVMGKEIKFLLHFVKESKQDESGMPNNRFLAERTGGTYSTLKVQPAELEDSGVYFCASSQWGLNTEAFFGQGTRLTVV.

The rearrangement links TRBV30 to TRBJ1-1; D is ambiguous. The CDR3 is 11 amino acids. The germline V and J ends were trimmed by 2 bases and 6 bases, with 7 bases remaining between them. Germline CDR1 GTSNPN, CDR2 SVGIG (reference sequence). CDR3 in DNA: TGTGCCTGGAGTTTCCTCTCTGAAGCTTTCTTT. Translating it yields CAWSFLSEAFF.

V is TRBV9 and J is TRBJ2-7; D ambiguous. The length of the CDR3 is 14 residues. Deletions cut 3 bases from V and 5 bases from J, with 15 bases between. Germline V gene lookup returns CDR1 SGDLS and CDR2 YYNGEE. CDR3 loop: CASSAAVARHEQYF. For the CDR3, the DNA is TGTGCCAGCAGCGCCGCCGTGGCTCGTCACGAGCAGTACTTC.

This clone is a singleton in its sample. The V gene is TRBV7-3, the J gene TRBJ2-5; D possibly matches TRBD1 or TRBD2 (5 bases each). The germline V gene has CDR1 SGHTA and CDR2 FQGTGA. V was trimmed by 5 bases and J by 3 bases, leaving 19 bases between them. The CDR3 consists of 16 residues. The CDR3 spells CASSLIGAESKETQYF. CDR3 nucleotide sequence: TGTGCCAGCAGCCTCATCGGGGCCGAATCAAAAGAGACCCAGTACTTC.

The CDR3, as DNA: TGCGCCAGCAGCCTCTTACCGGGACAGGGAGGCGAAAAACTGTTTTTT. Translation: CASSLLPGQGGEKLFF. This chain joins TRBV4-3 and TRBJ1-4, with 9 nucleotides matching TRBD1. The CDR3 sequence is 16 residues long. CDR1 is LGHNA and CDR2 is YSLEER in the germline V gene. V lost 4 bases to trimming and J lost 8 bases; unmatched junction nucleotides: 11.

The rearrangement joins TRBV13 to TRBJ2-5; TRBD2 aligns across 7 bases. Per the germline V gene, CDR1 is PRHDT and CDR2 is FYEKMQ (reference sequence). Unmatched junction bases numbered 9, after V lost 4 bases and J lost 4 bases. The CDR3 spans 15 residues. In nucleotides, the CDR3 is TGTGCCAGCAGCTCTGGGGAGGGTCTAGGAGAGACCCAGTACTTC. Translating gives CASSSGEGLGETQYF.

The chain uses TRBV6-6 and TRBJ2-1, with 7 positions matching TRBD1. The CDR3 has 15 amino acids. With 5 bases clipped from V and 4 bases from J, the junction kept 8 bases outside the gene matches. Germline V gene lookup returns CDR1 MNHNY and CDR2 SVGAGI (reference sequence). CDR3 DNA sequence: TGTGCCAGCAGTCCAGACAGGGCCGGATACAATGAGCAGTTCTTC. Translation gives CASSPDRAGYNEQFF.